These 8 T cell receptor beta chains share one sample of origin, sequenced in a study of blood T cell repertoires in COVID-19. Some clones are missing from TCRdb's copy, which holds only in-frame ones; the method was immunoSEQ multiplex PCR. The table records 110,000 to 150,000 clones, less than 85% of them present only once. Sequencing was performed on PBMCs or T cells enriched from blood (not recorded which). These TCRs come from a woman under 30 who had been exposed to COVID-19.

V gene TRBV5-1 combines with J gene TRBJ2-1; possibly TRBD2 for D (6 bases). The germline CDR1 and CDR2 sequences are SGHRS and YFSETQ. V dropped 0 bases and J dropped 4 bases, with 14 bases sitting between them. The CDR3 consists of 16 residues. The CDR3 is CASSLGPSDPYNEQFF. CDR3 in DNA: TGCGCCAGCAGCTTGGGGCCTAGCGACCCATACAATGAGCAGTTCTTC.

The rearrangement links TRBV28 to TRBJ1-2; no reliable D call. V was shortened by 1 base and J by 6 bases, with 9 bases between the two germline ends. This CDR3 comprises 13 residues. The germline V gene encodes CDR1 MDHEN and CDR2 SYDVKM. The CDR3 DNA sequence: TGTGCCAGCAGTTTATCCTTCAGTGATGGCTACACCTTC. Protein sequence: CASSLSFSDGYTF.

This chain connects TRBV18 to TRBJ2-5; 10 bases are a match to TRBD2. Germline loops: CDR1 KGHSH, CDR2 LQKENI. V lost 0 bases and J lost 5; bases outside the gene matches: 3. The CDR3 extends over 15 amino acids. DNA for the CDR3: TGTGCCAGCTCACCACCGGGAGCGGGAGGGGAGACCCAGTACTTC. Residues: CASSPPGAGGETQYF.

The V call is TRBV7-2, the J call TRBJ2-7, with D tentatively TRBD1 (6 bases). V gave up 7 bases and J gave up 0 bases, with 22 bases separating them. This CDR3 is 17 amino acids long. The germline V gene encodes CDR1 SGHTA and CDR2 FQGNSA. CDR3 sequence reads: CASNMGHRLPSSYEQYF. The CDR3 nucleotides read TGTGCCAGCAATATGGGACACCGACTCCCCAGCTCCTACGAGCAGTACTTC.

V usage is TRBV28 and J usage is TRBJ1-2; maybe TRBD1 (6 bases). The CDR3 contains 13 residues. Per germline, CDR1 MDHEN and CDR2 SYDVKM. V gave up 6 bases and J gave up 4 bases, with 12 bases separating them. The CDR3 DNA follows: TGTGCCAGCAGAGTAGGGGGTATCTATGGCTACACCTTC. Its translation: CASRVGGIYGYTF.

The CDR3: CASSLGQSSSEQYF. The CDR3 DNA sequence: TGTGCCAGCAGCTTAGGACAGTCTTCAAGCGAGCAGTACTTC. The chain joins TRBV7-8 to TRBJ2-7, with D perhaps matching TRBD1 (5 bases). This CDR3 contains 14 residues. Germline V gene data show CDR1 as SGHVS and CDR2 as FQNEAQ. V lost 1 base to trimming and J lost 6 bases, with 13 bases between them.

This chain uses TRBV30 with TRBJ2-1; 7 nucleotides match TRBD2. The CDR3 sequence is 16 residues long. V gave up 1 base and J gave up 6 bases; unmatched junction bases: 12. The germline V gene has CDR1 GTSNPN and CDR2 SVGIG (reference sequence). CDR3: CAWSGRGGARINEQFF. In DNA form, the CDR3 reads TGTGCCTGGAGTGGGAGGGGAGGGGCGCGTATCAATGAGCAGTTCTTC.

This clone was seen once. CDR3 DNA: TGCGCCAGCAGCTTGGGGACAGAGTTCAGAGATACGCAGTATTTT. Its translation: CASSLGTEFRDTQYF. J is TRBJ2-3 and V is TRBV5-1, with D possibly TRBD1 on 6 matching bases. Trimming pared 0 bases from V and 5 bases from J, leaving 13 bases between. The CDR3 spans 15 residues. Germline CDR1 and CDR2: SGHRS and YFSETQ.